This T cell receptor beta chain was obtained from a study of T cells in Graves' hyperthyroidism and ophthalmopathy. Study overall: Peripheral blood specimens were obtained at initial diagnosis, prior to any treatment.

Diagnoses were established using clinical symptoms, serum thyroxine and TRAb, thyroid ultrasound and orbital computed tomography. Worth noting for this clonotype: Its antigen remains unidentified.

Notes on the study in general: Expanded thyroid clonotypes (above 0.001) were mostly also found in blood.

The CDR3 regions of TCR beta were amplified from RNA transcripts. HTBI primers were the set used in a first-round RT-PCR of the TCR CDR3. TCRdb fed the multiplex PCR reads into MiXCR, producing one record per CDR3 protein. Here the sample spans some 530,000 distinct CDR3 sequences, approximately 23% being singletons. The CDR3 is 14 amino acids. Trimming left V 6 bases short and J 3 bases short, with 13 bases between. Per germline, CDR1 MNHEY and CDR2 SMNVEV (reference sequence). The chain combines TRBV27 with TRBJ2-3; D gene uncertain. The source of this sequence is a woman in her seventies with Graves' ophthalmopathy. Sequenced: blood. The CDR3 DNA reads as TGTGCCAGCAGACCGTTAGCTGATACAGATACGCAGTATTTT. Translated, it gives CASRPLADTDTQYF.